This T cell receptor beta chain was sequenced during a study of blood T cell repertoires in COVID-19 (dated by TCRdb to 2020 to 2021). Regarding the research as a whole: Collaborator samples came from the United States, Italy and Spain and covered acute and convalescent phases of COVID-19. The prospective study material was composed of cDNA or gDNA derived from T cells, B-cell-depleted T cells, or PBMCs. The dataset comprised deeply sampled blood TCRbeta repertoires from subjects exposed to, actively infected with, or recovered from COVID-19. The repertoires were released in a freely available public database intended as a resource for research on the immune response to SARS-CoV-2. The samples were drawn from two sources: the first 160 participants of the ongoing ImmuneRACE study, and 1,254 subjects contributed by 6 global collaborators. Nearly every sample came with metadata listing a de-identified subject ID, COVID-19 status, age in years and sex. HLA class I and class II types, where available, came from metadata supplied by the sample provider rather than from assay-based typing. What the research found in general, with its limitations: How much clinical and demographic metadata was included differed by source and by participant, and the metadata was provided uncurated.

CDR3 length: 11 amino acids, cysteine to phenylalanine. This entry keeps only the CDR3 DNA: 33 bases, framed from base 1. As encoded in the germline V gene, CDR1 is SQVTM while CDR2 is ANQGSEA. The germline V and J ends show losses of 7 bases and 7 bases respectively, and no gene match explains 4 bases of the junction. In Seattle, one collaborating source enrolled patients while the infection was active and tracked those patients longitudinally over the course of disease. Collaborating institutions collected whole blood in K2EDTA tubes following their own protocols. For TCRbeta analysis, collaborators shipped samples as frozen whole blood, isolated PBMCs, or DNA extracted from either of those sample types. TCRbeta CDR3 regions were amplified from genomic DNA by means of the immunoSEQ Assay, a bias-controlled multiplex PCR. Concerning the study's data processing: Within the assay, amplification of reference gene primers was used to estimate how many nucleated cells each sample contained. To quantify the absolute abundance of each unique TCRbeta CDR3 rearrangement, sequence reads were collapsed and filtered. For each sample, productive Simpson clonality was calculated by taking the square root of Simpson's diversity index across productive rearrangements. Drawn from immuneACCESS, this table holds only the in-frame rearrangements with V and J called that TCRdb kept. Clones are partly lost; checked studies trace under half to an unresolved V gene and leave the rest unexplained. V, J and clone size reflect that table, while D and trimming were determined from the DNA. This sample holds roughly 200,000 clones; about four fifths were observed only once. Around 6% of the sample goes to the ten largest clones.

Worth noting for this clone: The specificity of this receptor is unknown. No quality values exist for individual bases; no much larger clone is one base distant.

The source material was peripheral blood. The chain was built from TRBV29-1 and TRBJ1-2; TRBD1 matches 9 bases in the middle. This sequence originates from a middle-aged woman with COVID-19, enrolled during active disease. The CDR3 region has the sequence CSALTGGGYTF. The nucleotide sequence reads TGCAGCGCCTTGACAGGGGGTGGCTACACCTTC.